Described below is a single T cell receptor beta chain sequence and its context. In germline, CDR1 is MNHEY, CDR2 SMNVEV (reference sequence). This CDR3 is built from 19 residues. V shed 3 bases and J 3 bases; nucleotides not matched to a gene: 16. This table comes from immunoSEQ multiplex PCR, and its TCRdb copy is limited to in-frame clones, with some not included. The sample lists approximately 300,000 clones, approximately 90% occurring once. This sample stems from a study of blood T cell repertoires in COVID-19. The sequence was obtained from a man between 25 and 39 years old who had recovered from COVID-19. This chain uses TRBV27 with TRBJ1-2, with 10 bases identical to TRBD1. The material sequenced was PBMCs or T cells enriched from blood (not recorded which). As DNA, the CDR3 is TGTGCCAGCAGTTTTAGGTATACCGGGACAGGGGAATTTGACTATGGCTACACCTTC. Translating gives CASSFRYTGTGEFDYGYTF.